This T cell receptor (beta chain) was identified in a study of T cell responses to AZD1222 COVID-19 vaccine. Study-level findings and limits: Only six people who got AZD1222 tested seropositive at baseline. A reported finding is that nearly half of spike-specific TCRs target unmutated variant regions.

The CDR3 sequence is 15 residues long. With 0 bases removed from V and 5 bases from J, the gap between germline ends came to 11 bases. The germline V gene encodes CDR1 KGHSY and CDR2 FQNENV. This clone showed up just a few times. The antigen remains unidentified. Here immunoSEQ multiplex PCR was the method, and the copy in TCRdb shows in-frame clones only, minus some. This table holds about 110,000 clones, roughly 90% found once. The starting material was peripheral blood, obtained on day 0 of AZD1222 vaccination. The chain links TRBV16 to TRBJ1-5; TRBD1 is a possible D gene (6 bases). The sequence was obtained from an adult in good health. The CDR3 loop reads CASSQSGDTYQPQHF. CDR3 in DNA: TGTGCCAGCAGCCAATCGGGGGACACTTATCAGCCCCAGCATTTT.